Listed below are T cell receptor beta chains from one sample, sequenced in a study of blood T cell repertoires in COVID-19. The data were produced by immunoSEQ multiplex PCR, yet TCRdb's version contains in-frame clones alone and is incomplete. This sample has about 120,000 clones, with around 89% found just once. Sequenced input: peripheral blood. The receptors were gathered from a human donor in a cohort sampled during active COVID-19. Both conserved end residues are part of each CDR3. Clone size is shown for a subset of rows, as once, few, many or a class of expanded clone.

TRBJ2-1 - TRBV27 CASSPQAGTSGYNEQFF
TRBJ1-4 - TRBV7-9 CASSLQTNEKLFF
TRBJ2-1 - TRBV2 CASSGLREGGQFF
TRBJ2-4 - TRBV10-3 CAISESPGKNIQYF
TRBJ1-5 - TRBV10-2 CASRGGQGANQPQHF
TRBJ2-3 - TRBV4-1 CASSPITAAADTQYF
TRBJ1-2 - TRBV5-4 CASSFEGYYGYTF
TRBJ2-5 - TRBV7-2 CASSLAHGAWETQYF
TRBJ2-3 once TRBV4-1 CASSQDSGRDSTDTQYF
TRBJ2-7 - TRBV7-9 CASSLVGTDYEQYF
TRBJ2-2 - TRBV6-5 CAISLRGGGELFF
TRBJ2-2 few TRBV5-1 CASSFMGPDTGELFF
TRBJ1-6 - TRBV2 CASSVRGQGASPLHF
TRBJ1-4 - TRBV19 CASSIYGGTGREKLFF
TRBJ1-1 few TRBV19 CASSGGFDTEAFF
TRBJ2-7 once TRBV3-1/TRBV3-2 CASSQLVAGPLSYEQYF
TRBJ2-5 - TRBV6-5 CATDRGGETQYF
TRBJ2-3 few TRBV27 CASSLWVAGTDTQYF